A selection of T cell receptor beta chains follows, all from one sample in a study of cytomegalovirus exposure and HLA in healthy donors. Produced via immunoSEQ multiplex PCR; TCRdb's table is partial and in-frame only. The data contain fewer than 85,000 clones, around 76% of them singletons. Sequenced: PBMCs. The source is a male donor in good health and CMV-seropositive. Each CDR3 is given with its conserved first and last residue. D genes are given only for firm matches. Clone size appears in some rows only: once, few, many, or a class for an expanded clone.

j_call | v_call | d_call | clone_size | cdr3_nt | cdr3_aa
TRBJ2-7 | TRBV11-2 | - | - | TGTGCCAGCAGCCCTCTCCTAGGGGCGACTCTCTCCTACGAGCAGTACTTC | CASSPLLGATLSYEQYF
TRBJ2-7 | TRBV30 | - | - | TGTGCCTGGAGTGTCGGGGGTAAATTGTACGAGCAGTACTTC | CAWSVGGKLYEQYF
TRBJ1-6 | TRBV7-2 | TRBD1 | once | TGTGCCAGCAGCTTATTGGGGACAGCCGATAATTCACCCCTCCACTTT | CASSLLGTADNSPLHF
TRBJ2-5 | TRBV15 | TRBD1 | - | TGTGCCACCAGCAGCCCGGGACAGGGAATTGAGACCCAGTACTTC | CATSSPGQGIETQYF
TRBJ2-7 | TRBV7-2 | TRBD2 | - | TGTGCCAGCAGCTTAAAGCTAGGGCTAGCGGGAGGGGCCTACGAGCAGTACTTC | CASSLKLGLAGGAYEQYF
TRBJ2-3 | TRBV12-5 | - | - | TGTGCTAGTGGTCCGGACAGCCTTACCACAGATACGCAGTATTTT | CASGPDSLTTDTQYF
TRBJ2-5 | TRBV10-3 | TRBD2 | - | TGTGCCATCAGTGAGTCGCTAGCGGGGGTGCCAGAGACCCAGTACTTC | CAISESLAGVPETQYF
TRBJ1-2 | TRBV9 | - | - | TGTGCCAGCAGCGTCTCGGGTTATGGCTACACCTTC | CASSVSGYGYTF
TRBJ2-1 | TRBV5-1 | TRBD2 | - | TGCGCCAGCAGCTTGGCGACTAGCGGGAACAATGAGCAGTTCTTC | CASSLATSGNNEQFF
TRBJ2-7 | TRBV10-2 | - | - | TGCGCCAGCAGGAACCCGGGACAAGGCACCTACGAGCAGTACTTC | CASRNPGQGTYEQYF
TRBJ2-3 | TRBV28 | TRBD2 | few | TGTGCCAGCAGTTTTTCGGAACTTAGCGGGAGCTTTGGGGATACGCAGTATTTT | CASSFSELSGSFGDTQYF
TRBJ1-2 | TRBV5-1 | - | - | TGCGCCAGCAGCTTGGAAATACCGGGTCCCACCTTCTATGGCTACACCTTC | CASSLEIPGPTFYGYTF
TRBJ2-2 | TRBV7-9 | TRBD1 | few | TGTTCCAGCAGCTTAGGGCAGGGGGCGCGCACCGGGGAGCTGTTTTTT | CSSSLGQGARTGELFF